The clone carrying this TCR beta chain came up a few times. The V gene's germline CDR1 is ENHRY and CDR2 SYGVKD. There are 13 residues in the CDR3. V was cut by 2 bases and J by 14 bases, with 13 bases left in between. This sample is part of a study of response to subunit inactivated influenza vaccine. MiXCR was run by TCRdb on the RT-PCR reads, yielding one entry per CDR3 protein. The sample records about 540,000 distinct CDR3 sequences, around 21% being singletons. These sequences were also reported in another study, on T cells expressing NK-cell markers. As that report states: Beta-chain TCR cDNA was generated via 5'RACE template switching with UMIs. T cells sorted in several experiments were restricted to alpha-beta TCR T cells by an anti-gamma-delta TCR antibody. Of the CD8+ T cells in about 6 donors, about 1.0-7.5% belonged to dominant NKG2C+ clonotypes. Several of the donors also had these clonotypes leading their CD3+CD56-NKG2C+ fraction. Uncertainty persisted over the HCMV specificity of expanded NKG2C+ T cell clones.

The specimen was CD4+ T cells sorted from PBMCs, collected about 12 days after vaccination. The origin of this receptor is a man in his fifties who received an inactivated influenza vaccine. The gene calls are TRBV10-3 and TRBJ1-6; D is undetermined. The CDR3 bases are TGTGCCATCAGTGAGGACCAGCGAGCTTCCCTCCACTTT. As protein: CAISEDQRASLHF.